Included here is one T cell receptor beta chain sequence, with context. The target of this receptor is not known. No base quality information exists; no much larger clone differs at one position. Library generation was performed with the immunoSEQ multiplex PCR assay. High-throughput sequencing of the T-cell receptor beta chain was performed on primary melanoma tumor tissue. In the authors' own workflow: Among the repertoire analyses were the distribution of insertions and deletions and the sharing of TCRB CDR3 between samples. A gradient-boosted model ranked how well the T-cell fraction predicted outcome compared with histopathological variables. TCRdb provides this immuneACCESS table in a form limited to in-frame rearrangements. Some clones are lacking; in checked studies, under half of them reflect an unresolved V gene, and why the rest are absent is not known. V, J and clone size derive from that table, while D and trimming were established from the DNA sequence. For this sample the table gives over a hundred clones, of which under 80% were detected only once. Of the sample, 18% falls within the top ten clones.

The sample is drawn from a study of primary melanoma T cells and metastatic recurrence (dated by TCRdb to the early 2020s). Regarding the study in general: The cohort was made up of approximately 200 primary melanomas of stage T2 to T4, with thickness greater than 1 mm. Whether patient outcome could be predicted by T-cell fraction and T-cell repertoire clonality in primary melanoma tumors was the question this study put to the test. The T-cell fraction measured by TCR beta sequencing was weighed against progression-free survival, the clinical outcome chosen for the comparison. Histopathological grading of tumor-infiltrating lymphocytes served as the comparison point for the T-cell fraction derived from sequencing.

The germline V gene supplies CDR1 SQVTM and CDR2 ANQGSEA. A distance of 17 bases separates the germline ends of V and J, which lose 7 bases and 2 bases respectively. Measured from the cysteine to the phenylalanine, the CDR3 is 14 residues long. The only DNA kept is the CDR3, 42 bases in frame from the first base. The paper's findings and limits, for the study overall: Compared with adding any other histopathological variable to tumor thickness, adding T-cell fraction reportedly produced a bigger improvement in progression-free survival prediction. An effective T-cell-mediated antitumor response in primary melanoma was presented by the authors only as a suggestion rather than as a demonstrated mechanism. Progression-free survival was reportedly predicted by the tumor T-cell fraction independently of age, mitotic rate, ulceration and thickness. A T-cell fraction greater than 20% appeared to be protective whatever the ulceration status, mitotic rate or nodal disease.

The primary melanoma of each patient had been surgically resected and was considered potentially curable but at risk of metastatic recurrence. The clonotype comes from a human donor with melanoma. Sequencing used melanoma tumor tissue. The chain uses TRBV29-1 and TRBJ1-1, with the D gene too uncertain to name. The CDR3 reads as follows: CSALLTDGNTEAFF. At the DNA level, the sequence is TGCAGCGCCCTCCTAACCGACGGAAACACTGAAGCTTTCTTT.